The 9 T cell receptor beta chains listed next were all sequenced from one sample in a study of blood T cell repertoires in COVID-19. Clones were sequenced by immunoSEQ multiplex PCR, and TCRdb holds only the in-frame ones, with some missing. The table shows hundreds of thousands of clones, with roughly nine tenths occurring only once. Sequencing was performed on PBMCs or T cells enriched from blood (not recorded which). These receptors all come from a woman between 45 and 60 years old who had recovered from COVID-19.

The CDR3 DNA follows: TGCAGCGTGGGGGGACAGGGGTTTAGTAATGAAAAACTGTTTTTT. Encoded protein: CSVGGQGFSNEKLFF. The chain is built from TRBV29-1 and TRBJ1-4; 10 nucleotides align to TRBD1. V lost 6 bases to trimming and J lost 4 bases; unmatched junction nucleotides: 8. Germline lookup yields CDR1 SQVTM and CDR2 ANQGSEA. The CDR3 is 15 residues long.

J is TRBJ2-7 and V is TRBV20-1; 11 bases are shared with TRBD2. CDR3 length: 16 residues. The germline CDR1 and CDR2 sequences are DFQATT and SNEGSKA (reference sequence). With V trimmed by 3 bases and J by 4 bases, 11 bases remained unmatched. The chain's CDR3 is CSASSGSGRAPYEQYF. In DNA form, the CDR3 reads TGCAGTGCTAGTTCGGGTAGCGGGAGGGCCCCTTACGAGCAGTACTTC.

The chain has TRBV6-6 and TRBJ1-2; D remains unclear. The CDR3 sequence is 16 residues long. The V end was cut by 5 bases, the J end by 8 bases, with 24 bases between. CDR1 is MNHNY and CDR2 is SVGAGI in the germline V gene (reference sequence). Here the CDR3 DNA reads TGTGCCAGCAGTCGACCTACATCCCCTAACTATGAGGGCTACACCTTC. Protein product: CASSRPTSPNYEGYTF.

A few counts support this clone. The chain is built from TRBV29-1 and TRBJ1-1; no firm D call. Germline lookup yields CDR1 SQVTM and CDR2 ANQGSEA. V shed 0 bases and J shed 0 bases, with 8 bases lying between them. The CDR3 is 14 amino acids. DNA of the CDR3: TGCAGCGTTGAAGATGGCGGCATGAACACTGAAGCTTTCTTT. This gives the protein CSVEDGGMNTEAFF.

This CDR3 reads CASSETGTAGNTIYF. The DNA of the CDR3 is TGTGCCAGCAGTGAAACAGGGACCGCTGGAAACACCATATATTTT. The chain links TRBV2 to TRBJ1-3; D possibly corresponds to TRBD1 (6 bases). The CDR3 is 15 residues long. Germline CDR1 and CDR2: SNHLY and FYNNEI. V lost 2 bases to trimming and J lost 2 bases, with 10 bases between them.

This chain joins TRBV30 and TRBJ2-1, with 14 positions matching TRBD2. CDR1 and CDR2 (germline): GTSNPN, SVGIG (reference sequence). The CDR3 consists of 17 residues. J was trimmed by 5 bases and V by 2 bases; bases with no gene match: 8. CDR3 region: CAWSYPGLAGVNNEQFF. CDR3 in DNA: TGTGCCTGGAGTTATCCGGGACTAGCGGGAGTTAACAATGAGCAGTTCTTC.

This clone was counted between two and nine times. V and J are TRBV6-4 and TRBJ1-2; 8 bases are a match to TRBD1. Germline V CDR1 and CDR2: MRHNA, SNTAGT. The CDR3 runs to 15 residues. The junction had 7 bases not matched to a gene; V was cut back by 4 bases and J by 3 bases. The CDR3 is CASSGGAGGDYGYTF. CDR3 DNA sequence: TGTGCCAGCAGTGGAGGGGCAGGGGGCGACTATGGCTACACCTTC.

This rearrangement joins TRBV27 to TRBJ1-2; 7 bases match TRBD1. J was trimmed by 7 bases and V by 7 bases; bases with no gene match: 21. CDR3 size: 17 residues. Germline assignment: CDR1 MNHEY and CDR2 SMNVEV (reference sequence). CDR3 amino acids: CASTRTGTVWGSFGYTF. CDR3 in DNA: TGTGCCAGCACAAGAACCGGGACAGTCTGGGGATCGTTTGGCTACACCTTC.

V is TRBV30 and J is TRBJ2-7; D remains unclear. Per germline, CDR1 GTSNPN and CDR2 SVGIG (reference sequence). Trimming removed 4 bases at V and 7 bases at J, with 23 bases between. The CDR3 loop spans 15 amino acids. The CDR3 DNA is TGTGCCTGGACCGAAAAGATCGGCCGCGTGCGGGAGCAGTACTTC. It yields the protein CAWTEKIGRVREQYF.